The sequence of this T cell receptor (beta chain) was determined in a study of shared clonotypes between healthy human individuals. Comment on this clone: Its antigen is not known.

TCRdb's table, derived via immunoSEQ multiplex PCR, lists solely in-frame clones and lacks some. The repertoire has about 470,000 clones, roughly three quarters of them found once; the top ten carry roughly 13%. Per germline, CDR1 SGHRS and CDR2 YFSETQ. The CDR3 length is 14 residues. The V end lost 0 bases, the J end lost 5 bases, and 12 bases lay between the germline ends. The study's findings and limits: Only blood samples were collected, and tissue repertoires likely differ.

Material: PBMCs. The receptor was isolated from a woman in her thirties or forties in good health. Some clones in this sample may be carry-over from other donors' samples. The chain employs TRBV5-1 and TRBJ2-7, with a possible D match to TRBD1 (5 bases). The CDR3 reads CASSLGQSIDEQYF. In nucleotides, the CDR3 is TGCGCCAGCAGCTTGGGACAGAGCATCGACGAGCAGTACTTC.